A selection of T cell receptor beta chains follows, all from one sample in a study of CD8+CD57+ T cells in acquired aplastic anemia. TCRdb analysed the reads with MiXCR anew, one entry per CDR3 protein. The sample lists around 430,000 distinct CDR3 sequences, about a third occurring once. The sequencing sample was made of sorted CD4+, CD8+, or CD8+CD57+ T cells (not recorded which) from PBMCs. These receptors were obtained from a human donor with aplastic anemia. The CDR3 runs from the conserved cysteine through the conserved F or W. D genes are given only for firm matches. A clone size is listed for some rows: how often the clone was seen (once, few, many), or a class if it is expanded.

v_gene	d_gene	j_gene	abundance	CDR3nt	CDR3aa
TRBV9	TRBD1	TRBJ2-7	-	TGTGCCAGCAGCCAGGGATCCGGGACAGGGGGCAACGAGCAGCACTTC	CASSQGSGTGGNEQHF
TRBV14	-	TRBJ2-1	few	TGTGCCAGCAGCCAAGGGGGGTCAGGGAAACTCCACAATGAGCAGTTCTTC	CASSQGGSGKLHNEQFF
TRBV5-4	-	TRBJ1-1	few	TGTGCCAGCAGCTCCACCTGGGGCGACACTGCGAACACTGAAGCTTTCTTT	CASSSTWGDTANTEAFF
TRBV4-2	-	TRBJ2-7	-	TGTGCCAGCAGCCAAGTCCCCCCGGACACCTTCTCCTACGAGCAGTACTTC	CASSQVPPDTFSYEQYF
TRBV27	TRBD2	TRBJ2-7	many	TGTGCCAGCAGTTTAAGCGGGAGTTCTGACGAGCAGTACTTC	CASSLSGSSDEQYF
TRBV9	-	TRBJ1-4	-	TGTGCCAGCAGCGCCGATGGCAGTCCGGATGAAAAACTGTTTTTT	CASSADGSPDEKLFF
TRBV20-1	-	TRBJ2-1	-	TGCACGAGTGACAGGACCCCATCCTTCCCGCTGTTCTTC	CTSDRTPSFPLFF
TRBV7-2	-	TRBJ1-3	-	TGTGCCAGCAGCAGAGCCCACACCTCTGGAAACACCATATATTTT	CASSRAHTSGNTIYF
TRBV10-2	-	TRBJ2-1	many	TGCGCCAGCAGTGTCGCGAAGCCCGGGACGACCGCGTACAATGAGCAGTTCTTC	CASSVAKPGTTAYNEQFF
TRBV29-1	TRBD1	TRBJ1-1	-	TGCAGCGTTGAGCGAACAGGGGGCACTGAAGCTTTCTTT	CSVERTGGTEAFF
TRBV5-1	TRBD1	TRBJ1-2	many	TGCGCCAGCAGCTTGTGGACAGGAGCTAACTATGGCTACACCTTC	CASSLWTGANYGYTF
TRBV2	-	TRBJ1-2	-	TGTGCCAGTCGTAGTGGGGCAGGGGCAGACTACACCTTC	CASRSGAGADYTF
TRBV25-1	TRBD2	TRBJ2-7	few	TGTGCCAGCTCACCGGGACTAGCGGCAGCCAGGAGCTACGAGCAGTACTTC	CASSPGLAAARSYEQYF
TRBV30	TRBD1	TRBJ2-7	-	TGTGCCTGGGGGACAGGCTCCTACGAGCAGTACTTC	CAWGTGSYEQYF
TRBV27	-	TRBJ2-2	-	TGTGCCAGCAGTTCTTACGGGGCCACCGGGGAGCTGTTTTTT	CASSSYGATGELFF
TRBV28	-	TRBJ1-6	once	TGTGCCAGCAGTCAAAGCGTGGGGTTGGGGAATTCACCCCTCCACTTT	CASSQSVGLGNSPLHF
TRBV2	-	TRBJ2-7	many	TGTGCCAGCGTAAAAGGGCGCTCCTACGAGCAGTACTTC	CASVKGRSYEQYF
TRBV29-1	TRBD1	TRBJ2-7	many	TGCAGCGTCGGACAGGCTGCGTACGAGCAGTACTTC	CSVGQAAYEQYF
TRBV20-1	TRBD2	TRBJ2-7	-	TGCAGTGCTAGAGACGGGACTAGCGGGAGGGAGAGGTACGAGCAGTACTTC	CSARDGTSGRERYEQYF
TRBV20-1	-	TRBJ1-5	many	TGCAGTGCTAGCCAGGGATCTGGCCAGCCCCAGCATTTT	CSASQGSGQPQHF
TRBV10-2	-	TRBJ2-3	-	TGCGCCAGCTCAGATCCGCACAGCACAGATACGCAGTATTTT	CASSDPHSTDTQYF
TRBV4-3	-	TRBJ1-2	few	TGCGCCAGCAGCCAAGATGGGAAGGAATACTATGGCTACACCTTC	CASSQDGKEYYGYTF
TRBV3-1	-	TRBJ1-2	few	TGTGCCAGCAGCTTGCGGGACACCACAGGAGGCTACACCTTC	CASSLRDTTGGYTF
TRBV7-3	-	TRBJ2-1	-	TGTGCCAGCAGCCCGGGACTTGAGTACAATGAGCAGTTCTTC	CASSPGLEYNEQFF
TRBV24-1	TRBD2	TRBJ2-7	-	TGTGCCACCAGTGACCCTAGCGGGATCGACGAGCAGTACTTC	CATSDPSGIDEQYF
TRBV14	TRBD1	TRBJ1-2	many	TGTGCCAGCAGCCAATGGGACAGGGAAAGCGATGGCTACACCTTC	CASSQWDRESDGYTF
TRBV29-1	TRBD2	TRBJ2-1	few	TGCAGCGTTGATCGGGCGGGAGCCTACAATGAGCAGCTCTTC	CSVDRAGAYNEQLF
TRBV20-1	-	TRBJ2-2	-	TGCAGTGCTAGAGATCAACGGCGGGCGAACACCGGGGAGCTGTTTTTT	CSARDQRRANTGELFF